Below, 3 T cell receptor beta chains from the same sample are listed, as sequenced in a study of blood T cell repertoires in COVID-19. Clones were sequenced by immunoSEQ multiplex PCR, and TCRdb holds only the in-frame ones, with some missing. In the table there are about 120,000 clones, 88% of which are singletons. Sequenced: peripheral blood. Receptors originate from a man aged 45-65 years with acute or convalescent COVID-19.

V gene TRBV28 combines with J gene TRBJ1-1; TRBD1 matches 10 bases. The CDR3 sequence is 15 residues long. V lost 7 bases and J lost 6; bases outside the gene matches: 11. Looked up from germline, CDR1 is MDHEN and CDR2 is SYDVKM. DNA for the CDR3: TGTGCCAGCACCTCTCCGGGACAGGGGAGGGCTGAAGCTTTCTTT. Amino acids: CASTSPGQGRAEAFF.

This clone was seen only a few times. V and J are TRBV7-9 and TRBJ2-3; 8 nucleotides match TRBD1. J lost 7 bases, V lost 3 bases, and 9 bases had no gene match. Germline CDR1 is SEHNR and CDR2 is FQNEAQ (reference sequence). The CDR3 covers 15 residues. The CDR3 here is CASSLSTGVSNTQYF. Written as DNA, the CDR3 is TGTGCCAGCAGCTTGTCGACAGGGGTCTCCAATACGCAGTATTTT.

The chain has TRBV5-1 and TRBJ1-1; a weak D match, TRBD1 (6 bases). The CDR3 consists of 15 residues. Germline lookup yields CDR1 SGHRS and CDR2 YFSETQ. Trimming cost V 5 bases and J 0 bases, with 14 bases left between them. The DNA for the CDR3 is TGCGCCAGCAGTCGGGGGGCACCAATGAACACTGAAGCTTTCTTT. This codes for CASSRGAPMNTEAFF.